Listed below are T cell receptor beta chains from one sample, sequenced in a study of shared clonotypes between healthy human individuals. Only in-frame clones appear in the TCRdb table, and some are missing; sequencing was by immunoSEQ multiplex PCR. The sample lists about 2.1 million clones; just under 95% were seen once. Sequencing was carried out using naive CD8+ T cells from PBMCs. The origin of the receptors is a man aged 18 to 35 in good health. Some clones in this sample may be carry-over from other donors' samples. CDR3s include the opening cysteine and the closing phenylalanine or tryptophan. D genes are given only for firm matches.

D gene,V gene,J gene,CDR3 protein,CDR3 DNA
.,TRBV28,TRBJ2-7,CASSSPLLGLGRYYEQYF,TGTGCCAGCAGTTCCCCTCTGTTGGGTCTTGGCAGGTACTACGAGCAGTACTTC
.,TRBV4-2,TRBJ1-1,CASSPKIAMNTEAFF,TGTGCCAGCAGCCCGAAAATCGCGATGAACACTGAAGCTTTCTTT
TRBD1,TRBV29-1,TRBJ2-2,CSVPDPTTGGGYGAGELFF,TGCAGCGTCCCAGACCCCACGACAGGGGGCGGGTATGGCGCCGGGGAGCTGTTTTTT
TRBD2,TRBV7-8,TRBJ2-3,CASSRVGSGSVTQYF,TGTGCCAGCAGTCGCGTAGGTAGCGGGAGTGTTACGCAGTATTTT
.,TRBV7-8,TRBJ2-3,CASSSYLGSGTDTQYF,TGTGCCAGCAGCTCATACCTGGGTAGCGGAACAGATACGCAGTATTTT
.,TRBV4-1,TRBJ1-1,CASSHLRDPSAFF,TGCGCCAGCAGCCACTTGAGGGACCCCTCGGCTTTCTTT
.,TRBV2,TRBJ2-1,CASSRYYNEQFF,TGTGCCAGCAGCCGATACTACAATGAGCAGTTCTTC
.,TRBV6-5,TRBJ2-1,CASSYSTYHNEQFF,TGTGCCAGCAGTTACTCGACCTACCACAATGAGCAGTTCTTC
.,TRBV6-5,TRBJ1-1,CASNSIMGMDTEAFF,TGTGCCAGCAATTCTATCATGGGGATGGACACTGAAGCTTTCTTT
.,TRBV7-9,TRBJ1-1,CASSLLLGLNTEAFF,TGTGCCAGCAGCTTACTCTTGGGACTGAACACTGAAGCTTTCTTT
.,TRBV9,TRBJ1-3,CASSVEGRVGNTIYF,TGTGCCAGCAGCGTAGAGGGCAGGGTTGGAAACACCATATATTTT
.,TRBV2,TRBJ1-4,CASRYRAREKLFF,TGTGCCAGCAGGTACAGGGCGCGGGAAAAACTGTTTTTT
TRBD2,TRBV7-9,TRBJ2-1,CASSLSSGNYNEQFF,TGTGCCAGCAGCTTATCTAGCGGGAATTACAATGAGCAGTTCTTC
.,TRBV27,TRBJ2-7,CASSLPFYEQYF,TGTGCCAGCAGTTTACCCTTCTACGAGCAGTACTTC
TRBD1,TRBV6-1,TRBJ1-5,CASSEAHQDRGRQPQHF,TGTGCCAGCAGTGAAGCGCATCAGGACAGGGGGCGGCAGCCCCAGCATTTT
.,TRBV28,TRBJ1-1,CAISGGRAFF,TGTGCCATCTCCGGGGGGCGAGCTTTCTTT
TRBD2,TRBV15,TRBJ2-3,CATSLSGEGPDTQYF,TGTGCCACCAGCCTCAGTGGGGAGGGTCCAGATACGCAGTATTTT
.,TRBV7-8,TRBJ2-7,CASSLGRVEYEQYF,TGTGCCAGCAGCTTGGGCAGGGTTGAATACGAGCAGTACTTC
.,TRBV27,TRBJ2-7,CASGLTYEQYF,TGTGCTTCGGGCCTTACCTACGAGCAGTACTTC
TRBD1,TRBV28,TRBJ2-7,CASSLTGGEDEQYF,TGTGCCAGCAGTTTAACAGGGGGCGAGGACGAGCAGTACTTC
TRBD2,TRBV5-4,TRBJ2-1,CASSRSRTSGGYNEQFF,TGTGCCAGCAGCCGATCTAGGACTAGCGGGGGCTACAATGAGCAGTTCTTC
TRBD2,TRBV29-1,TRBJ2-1,CSGRLAGANEQFF,TGCAGCGGAAGACTAGCGGGAGCCAATGAGCAGTTCTTC